Listed here are 4 T cell receptor beta chains from one sample, sequenced in a study of graft-versus-host responses after intestinal transplantation. Antigens of these TCRs are unknown. Method: immunoSEQ multiplex PCR; TCRdb's copy keeps in-frame clones and lacks some. There are roughly 110,000 clones in the sample; about 92% occur only once, and around 1.2% lies in the top ten. The sample in question was unstimulated CD8+ T cells sorted from spleen or lymph node cells, obtained before transplant. Receptors originate from a human donor who was the organ donor for an intestinal transplant.

The chain is built from TRBV2 and TRBJ2-7, with D possibly matching TRBD2 (6 bases). The V gene lost 6 bases and the J gene lost 6 bases, with 12 bases spanning the gap. Germline V gene data show CDR1 as SNHLY and CDR2 as FYNNEI. This CDR3 contains 12 residues. The CDR3 protein is CASRVTSSEQYF. CDR3 sequence (DNA): TGTGCCAGCAGGGTTACTAGCAGCGAGCAGTACTTC.

The chain couples TRBV4-1 to TRBJ2-2; D remains ambiguous. The germline CDR1 and CDR2 sequences are MGHRA and YSYEKL. The ends were cut back, 1 base at V and 0 bases at J, with 6 bases in the middle. The CDR3 has 15 amino acids. CDR3 sequence (DNA): TGCGCCAGCAGCCAAGGGCAGTCGAACACCGGGGAGCTGTTTTTT. Its protein product is CASSQGQSNTGELFF.

DNA for the CDR3: TGCGCCAGCAGCCAAGCCAAGACGATGAACACTGAAGCTTTCTTT. Translated: CASSQAKTMNTEAFF. The chain joins TRBV4-3 to TRBJ1-1; D not certain. The ends were cut back, 1 base at V and 0 bases at J, with 9 bases in the middle. The germline CDR1 and CDR2 sequences are LGHNA and YSLEER. CDR3 size: 15 residues.

This sequence joins TRBV6-6 and TRBJ2-5; the D gene is possibly TRBD1 (5 bases). The CDR3 contains 13 residues. CDR1 and CDR2 (germline): MNHNY, SVGAGI (reference sequence). The germline V and J ends were trimmed by 0 bases and 5 bases, with 7 bases remaining between them. CDR3 protein: CASSYSRVETQYF. In DNA, the CDR3 is TGTGCCAGCAGTTACTCCAGGGTGGAGACCCAGTACTTC.